One and the same sample provided the 23 T cell receptor beta chains below, sequenced in a study of post-analysis software for immune sequencing data (dated by TCRdb to the mid-2010s). These receptors lack a known antigen. Libraries were constructed by PCR. TCRdb names Illumina HiSeq 2500 as the instrument used. Unique molecular identifiers were incorporated into TCR beta cDNA libraries to reduce PCR and sequencing biases. TCRdb handled the public reads itself, with Q25 trimming in fastp and clone calling in MiXCR, and kept productive beta chains. Rows are unified per CDR3 protein, each entry keeping the most common DNA and genes. This sample lists fewer than 700,000 distinct CDR3 sequences; about 40% were detected once. The top ten hold around 1.7% of the sample. Study-level results and caveats: Four to six TRBV segments, including TRBV5-6, TRBV5-1 and TRBV20-1, were significantly more frequent in patients than controls.

Material: blood. These receptors originate from a girl aged 10-17 years with multiple sclerosis.

This clonotype was observed a handful of times. This rearrangement joins TRBV5-1 to TRBJ1-5, with 10 nucleotides matching TRBD1. In germline, CDR1 is SGHRS, CDR2 YFSETQ. V lost 4 bases and J lost 6; bases outside the gene matches: 7. The length of the CDR3 is 15 residues. CDR3 DNA sequence: TGCGCCAGCAGCCCCGGACAGGGGGTTGGTCAGCCCCAGCATTTT. Protein: CASSPGQGVGQPQHF.

A few counts support this clonotype. The CDR3 is CASSQALASGSTYEQYF. The DNA for the CDR3 is TGCGCCAGCAGCCAAGCCCTAGCAAGCGGGTCAACCTACGAGCAGTACTTC. The chain joins TRBV4-1 to TRBJ2-7; a weak D match, TRBD2 (6 bases). Germline V CDR1 and CDR2: MGHRA, YSYEKL. The V and J ends lost 1 base and 2 bases respectively, with 18 bases between them. The CDR3 loop spans 17 amino acids.

The table lists this clonotype with a few counts. This chain joins TRBV29-1 and TRBJ2-5; D perhaps matches TRBD2 (5 bases). Germline CDR1 is SQVTM and CDR2 is ANQGSEA. The CDR3 runs to 11 residues. The V gene lost 5 bases and the J gene lost 5 bases, with 9 bases spanning the gap. CDR3 region: CSVSGMETQYF. The CDR3 nucleotides are TGCAGCGTTTCGGGGATGGAGACCCAGTACTTC.

The V call is TRBV11-2, the J call TRBJ2-2; D is unresolved. V was trimmed by 3 bases and J by 10 bases, leaving 9 bases between them. CDR1 SGHAT and CDR2 FQNNGV come from the germline V gene. The CDR3 consists of 12 residues. CDR3 residues: CASSLGRAELFF. The DNA of the CDR3 is TGTGCCAGCAGCTTGGGAAGGGCGGAGCTGTTTTTT.

The chain recombines TRBV12-3 or TRBV12-4 with TRBJ2-7; D might be TRBD2 (5 bases). Trimming pared 3 bases from V and 6 bases from J, leaving 15 bases between. This CDR3 has 14 residues. The CDR3 DNA reads as TGTGCCAGCAGTTTCTACCCGGGCGAGGGCGAGCAGTACTTC. As protein: CASSFYPGEGEQYF.

The rearrangement joins TRBV10-3 to TRBJ2-3; TRBD1 matches 7 bases. V trimming: 4 bases; J trimming: 2 bases; junction bases outside the gene matches: 9. The CDR3 is made up of 16 amino acids. Germline V gene sequence: CDR1 ENHRY, CDR2 SYGVKD. The CDR3 nucleotides read TGTGCCATCAGTGCCCCCGAAGGGGGCCTCACAGATACGCAGTATTTT. It translates to CAISAPEGGLTDTQYF.

This clonotype was counted a single time. The chain couples TRBV30 to TRBJ1-2; D might be TRBD1 (6 bases). This CDR3 has 13 residues. Germline assignment: CDR1 GTSNPN and CDR2 SVGIG (reference sequence). With 3 bases removed from V and 8 bases from J, the gap between germline ends came to 16 bases. The CDR3 here is CAWRDTGHWGYTF. The DNA for the CDR3 is TGTGCCTGGAGAGATACGGGACATTGGGGCTACACCTTC.

The chain has TRBV14 and TRBJ2-1; 9 bases line up with TRBD1. The V segment lost 2 bases and the J segment 7 bases; nucleotides outside the gene matches: 6. The CDR3 length is 15 residues. In germline, CDR1 is SGHDN, CDR2 FVKESK. CDR3 coding DNA: TGTGCCAGCAGCCAACCTCACAGGGGGCGGAATGAGCAGTTCTTC. Translation gives CASSQPHRGRNEQFF.

In its sample, this clonotype was seen once. The CDR3 here is CSVVGARQNTEAFF. Here the CDR3 DNA reads TGCAGCGTCGTCGGCGCGCGACAGAACACTGAAGCTTTCTTT. The chain joins TRBV29-1 to TRBJ1-1; no definite D call. Germline CDR1 SQVTM, CDR2 ANQGSEA. The CDR3 contains 14 residues. V lost 6 bases and J 1 base, leaving 15 bases between the germline ends.

The chain couples TRBV12-3 or TRBV12-4 to TRBJ2-7, with unresolved D. There are 11 residues in the CDR3. Between the trimmed V and J ends, which lost 10 bases and 3 bases, there was a span of 10 bases. DNA of the CDR3: TGTGCCACTTCAAATGGCTACGAGCAGTACTTC. As protein: CATSNGYEQYF.

This chain links TRBV4-2 with TRBJ1-2; 12 bases are shared with TRBD1. CDR3 length equals 18 residues. The V gene's germline CDR1 is LGHNA and CDR2 YNFKEQ. V was clipped by 2 bases and J by 2 bases; unmatched bases: 9. CDR3 residues: CASSQIGTGGAGNYGYTF. The CDR3 DNA reads TGTGCCAGCAGCCAAATCGGGACAGGGGGCGCGGGGAACTATGGCTACACCTTC.

The gene calls are TRBV5-1 and TRBJ2-1; the match to TRBD2 covers 7 bases. Germline lookup yields CDR1 SGHRS and CDR2 YFSETQ. This CDR3 region has 15 residues. The V gene end was trimmed by 5 bases and the J gene end by 0 bases; junction bases not matched to a gene: 5. CDR3 bases: TGCGCCAGCAGAATGGGGGGGAGCTCCTACAATGAGCAGTTCTTC. Translation: CASRMGGSSYNEQFF.

This clonotype was counted between two and nine times. The rearrangement links TRBV12-3 or TRBV12-4 to TRBJ2-7; D is possibly TRBD1 (6 bases). The CDR3 consists of 14 residues. V lost 3 bases to trimming and J lost 2 bases, with 11 bases between them. CDR3 nucleotides: TGTGCCAGCAGTTTCCAGGGGAGCCCCTACGAGCAGTACTTC. Its protein product is CASSFQGSPYEQYF.

This clonotype was observed a few times. This sequence joins TRBV29-1 and TRBJ2-7; D not resolved. CDR3 length equals 13 residues. Trimming shortened V by 3 bases and J by 3 bases, and 12 bases separated the two germline ends. Germline lookup yields CDR1 SQVTM and CDR2 ANQGSEA. This chain's CDR3 is CSVEYKGLYEQYF. The CDR3 nucleotides are TGCAGCGTTGAGTACAAGGGCCTCTACGAGCAGTACTTC.

The chain joins TRBV29-1 to TRBJ2-7, with D perhaps matching TRBD2 (6 bases). The CDR3 contains 17 residues. Trimming removed 0 bases at V and 6 bases at J, with 24 bases between. Germline assignment: CDR1 SQVTM and CDR2 ANQGSEA. CDR3 nucleotide sequence: TGCAGCGTTGAAGATCTCGGTCGGGACTTAAACCCGGGCGAGCAGTACTTC. Protein product: CSVEDLGRDLNPGEQYF.

The chain carries TRBV7-6 and TRBJ2-7; the match to TRBD1 covers 11 bases. CDR3 length: 15 residues. Germline trimming cut 5 bases from V and 2 bases from J; bases unmatched to any gene: 5. In germline, CDR1 is SGHVS, CDR2 FNYEAQ. For the CDR3, the DNA is TGTGCCAGCAGCGGTGGACAGGGGGCGGCCTACGAGCAGTACTTC. This gives the protein CASSGGQGAAYEQYF.

The rearrangement joins TRBV4-1 to TRBJ2-1, with 12 bases identical to TRBD2. There are 17 residues in the CDR3. Germline V gene sequence: CDR1 MGHRA, CDR2 YSYEKL. J gave up 1 base and V 4 bases, and 5 bases lay outside the gene matches. The CDR3 nucleotides are TGCGCCAGCAGCCTTCGGCTAGCGGGGGGGTCCTACAATGAGCAGTTCTTC. It codes for CASSLRLAGGSYNEQFF.

Only a few counts were recorded for this clonotype. V gene TRBV5-6 combines with J gene TRBJ1-5, with a possible D match to TRBD1 (6 bases). The germline V gene has CDR1 SGHDT and CDR2 YYEEEE. V lost 4 bases, J lost 1 base, and 12 bases lay in between. This CDR3 comprises 15 residues. Here the CDR3 DNA reads TGTGCCAGCAGCGCTTACAGGGCCAGCAATCAGCCCCAGCATTTT. Translated, it gives CASSAYRASNQPQHF.

The V call is TRBV11-2, the J call TRBJ2-3, with 11 bases identical to TRBD2. CDR1 is SGHAT, CDR2 FQNNGV, per germline. The CDR3 covers 16 residues. V shed 4 bases and J 3 bases; nucleotides not matched to a gene: 6. The CDR3 loop is CASSYTSGSPTDTQYF. CDR3 coding DNA: TGTGCCAGCAGCTACACTAGCGGGAGTCCTACAGATACGCAGTATTTT.

J is TRBJ1-4 and V is TRBV12-3 or TRBV12-4; a weak D match, TRBD1 (5 bases). This CDR3 contains 15 residues. V gave up 5 bases and J gave up 4 bases, with 14 bases separating them. CDR3 sequence reads: CASSPTTVLNEKLFF. The CDR3 DNA is TGTGCCAGCAGTCCCACGACAGTGCTTAATGAAAAACTGTTTTTT.

This chain uses TRBV5-1 with TRBJ2-7; 8 positions match TRBD2. The ends lost 6 bases at V and 4 bases at J; junction bases unmatched: 9. Germline V lookup: CDR1 SGHRS, CDR2 YFSETQ. The CDR3 covers 14 residues. The chain's CDR3 is CASTPIAGSYEQYF. Written as DNA, the CDR3 is TGCGCCAGCACGCCGATAGCGGGAAGTTACGAGCAGTACTTC.

Concerning this clonotype itself: One end of the junction fails to match germline, which may point to a read error. The chain is built from TRBV6-4 and TRBJ2-5, with unresolved D. From germline, CDR1 is MRHNA and CDR2 SNTAGT. The CDR3 totals 17 residues. The CDR3: CASSDPLSSPWKETQDF. CDR3 DNA sequence: TGTGCCAGCAGTGACCCACTATCTAGTCCCTGGAAAGAGACCCAGGACTTC.

V usage is TRBV5-1 and J usage is TRBJ2-7; 12 nucleotides match TRBD2. The length of the CDR3 is 15 residues. Germline V gene lookup returns CDR1 SGHRS and CDR2 YFSETQ. Trimming cost V 2 bases and J 7 bases; bases outside gene matches: 7. The CDR3 sequence: CASSFGTSGFNEQYF. The DNA of the CDR3 is TGCGCCAGCAGCTTCGGGACTAGCGGGTTCAATGAGCAGTACTTC.